The 22 T cell receptor beta chains in this list originate from one sample, sequenced in a study of CD8 T cells in ankylosing spondylitis. Regarding the study as a whole: Ankylosing spondylitis blood seemed to carry a telltale TCR beta motif made of several highly homologous variants.

For these TCRs, the target antigens are not known. Using its own MiXCR run on the 5' RACE reads, TCRdb lists one record per CDR3 protein. The table lists 450,000 to 550,000 distinct CDR3 sequences, about 5% of them singletons. Input material: blood, either unsorted or a sorted T cell fraction (not recorded which). These receptors all stem from a male donor with ankylosing spondylitis.

The table lists this clonotype with many counts. V usage is TRBV4-2 and J usage is TRBJ2-7; D is unresolved. The CDR3 spans 16 residues. In germline, CDR1 is LGHNA, CDR2 YNFKEQ. With 1 base removed from V and 5 bases from J, the gap between germline ends came to 18 bases. The CDR3 reads CASSQVARTLIHEQYF. Here the CDR3 DNA reads TGTGCCAGCAGCCAAGTGGCACGAACGTTGATCCACGAGCAGTACTTC.

The table lists this clonotype with many counts. This chain links TRBV12-3 or TRBV12-4 with TRBJ1-6; D ambiguous. CDR3 size: 12 residues. With 7 bases removed from V and 10 bases from J, the gap between germline ends came to 11 bases. In DNA, the CDR3 is TGTGCCAGCACCGTAGGTGGATCACCCCTCCACTTT. This sequence encodes CASTVGGSPLHF.

Many counts were recorded for this clonotype. The chain carries TRBV10-3 and TRBJ2-7, with 11 bases identical to TRBD2. The CDR3 runs 15 residues. CDR1 and CDR2 (germline): ENHRY, SYGVKD. The V and J ends lost 10 bases and 7 bases, in that order; junction bases with no gene match: 15. CDR3 protein: CATFHSGGDHGEQYF. The CDR3 DNA reads TGTGCCACCTTTCATAGCGGGGGGGACCACGGAGAGCAGTACTTC.

Ten or more counts support this clonotype. This chain uses TRBV10-3 with TRBJ2-1; 12 bases fit TRBD1. This CDR3 is 18 amino acids long. Trimming at V came to 6 bases and at J to 6 bases, leaving 15 bases not matched to a gene. Germline V CDR1 and CDR2: ENHRY, SYGVKD. CDR3 protein: CAISPGQGARNMFNEQFF. CDR3 DNA sequence: TGTGCCATCAGCCCGGGACAGGGGGCGCGAAATATGTTCAATGAGCAGTTCTTC.

This clonotype showed up many times. The rearrangement uses TRBV4-2 and TRBJ1-1; D perhaps matches TRBD1 (5 bases). The CDR3 contains 16 residues. The ends were cut back, 0 bases at V and 1 base at J, with 12 bases in the middle. Per the germline V gene, CDR1 is LGHNA and CDR2 is YNFKEQ. The CDR3 DNA is TGTGCCAGCAGCCAAGATTTGCCGGGGACGAACACTGAAGCTTTCTTT. Translated, it gives CASSQDLPGTNTEAFF.

This clonotype has only a few counts. The chain couples TRBV29-1 to TRBJ2-1; D is ambiguous. This CDR3 comprises 17 residues. Trimming took off 0 bases at V and 0 bases at J, with 15 bases between the two ends. Germline V lookup: CDR1 SQVTM, CDR2 ANQGSEA. The CDR3 DNA follows: TGCAGCGTTGAAGACTGGGGTTTCTGGAGCTCCTACAATGAGCAGTTCTTC. As protein: CSVEDWGFWSSYNEQFF.

This clonotype was picked up many times. The rearrangement uses TRBV4-3 and TRBJ2-7; D remains ambiguous. Germline CDR1 is LGHNA and CDR2 is YSLEER. Trimming removed 1 base at V and 3 bases at J, with 10 bases between. The CDR3 runs 14 residues. CDR3 in amino acids: CASSQGSGDYEQYF. The CDR3 DNA follows: TGCGCCAGCAGCCAAGGATCAGGCGACTACGAGCAGTACTTC.

This clonotype was picked up many times. The V call is TRBV20-1, the J call TRBJ1-4, with 7 bases lining up with TRBD1. The CDR3 contains 15 residues. With 4 bases clipped from V and 8 bases from J, the junction kept 13 bases outside the gene matches. The germline V gene has CDR1 DFQATT and CDR2 SNEGSKA (reference sequence). The CDR3 here is CSAMGRTGESEKLFF. In DNA, the CDR3 is TGCAGTGCTATGGGGCGGACAGGAGAAAGCGAAAAACTGTTTTTT.

In this sample, this clonotype turned up many times. The chain combines TRBV10-3 with TRBJ1-1; D is uncertain. The V gene's germline CDR1 is ENHRY and CDR2 SYGVKD. The CDR3 runs to 13 residues. V was trimmed by 6 bases and J by 1 base, leaving 9 bases between them. The CDR3 bases are TGTGCCATCAGGGGAGATCCGAACACTGAAGCTTTCTTT. Amino acids: CAIRGDPNTEAFF.

This clonotype was observed at least ten times. The V call is TRBV20-1, the J call TRBJ1-5; D not resolved. There are 15 residues in the CDR3. The germline V gene encodes CDR1 DFQATT and CDR2 SNEGSKA (reference sequence). The V end lost 3 bases, the J end lost 2 bases, and 14 bases lay between the germline ends. The CDR3 spells CSASPYPVGNQPQHF. The CDR3, as DNA: TGCAGTGCTAGTCCTTACCCTGTGGGCAATCAGCCCCAGCATTTT.

This clonotype turned up a few times. This rearrangement joins TRBV4-1 to TRBJ2-1; 12 bases are shared with TRBD2. J lost 11 bases, V lost 1 base, and 6 bases had no gene match. CDR3 length equals 15 residues. Per germline, CDR1 MGHRA and CDR2 YSYEKL. The CDR3 bases are TGCGCCAGCAGCCAAGGTAGACTAGCGGGAGTTAAGCAGTTCTTC. Translated: CASSQGRLAGVKQFF.

This clonotype was seen repeatedly, ten times or more. This chain connects TRBV4-1 to TRBJ1-2; TRBD1 is a possible D gene (6 bases). V was clipped by 1 base and J by 5 bases, with 20 bases between them. CDR1 is MGHRA, CDR2 YSYEKL, per germline. The CDR3 sequence is 17 residues long. CDR3 bases: TGCGCCAGCAGCCAAGTAGGAGGGGCTGGACAGATTTATGGCTACACCTTC. Translating gives CASSQVGGAGQIYGYTF.

This clonotype was observed a handful of times. The rearrangement uses TRBV6-5 and TRBJ1-2, with D possibly matching TRBD1 (5 bases). The germline CDR1 and CDR2 sequences are MNHEY and SVGAGI. The V and J ends lost 2 bases and 4 bases respectively, with 11 bases between them. CDR3 length equals 14 residues. The CDR3 here is CASSYQGGAYGYTF. The CDR3 coding sequence is TGTGCCAGCAGTTACCAGGGAGGGGCCTATGGCTACACCTTC.

This clonotype was seen only a few times. The chain is built from TRBV5-1 and TRBJ2-5; 8 nucleotides agree with TRBD1. Trimming removed 1 base from V and 5 bases from J; junction bases left unmatched: 7. Per germline, CDR1 SGHRS and CDR2 YFSETQ. The CDR3 is made up of 15 amino acids. The CDR3 spells CASSLSTGGRETQYF. The CDR3 nucleotides read TGCGCCAGCAGCTTGAGTACAGGGGGTCGGGAGACCCAGTACTTC. The full variable domain, its missing parts supplied by reference TRBV5-1 and TRBJ2-5, is KAGVTQTPRYLIKTRGQQVTLSCSPISGHRSVSWYQQTPGQGLQFLFEYFSETQRNKGNFPGRFSGRQFSNSRSEMNVSTLELGDSALYLCASSLSTGGRETQYFGPGTRLLVL.

This clonotype appeared many times. The V call is TRBV20-1, the J call TRBJ1-1; no reliable D call. Trimming left V 4 bases short and J 4 bases short, with 10 bases between. CDR3 length equals 12 residues. Germline V lookup: CDR1 DFQATT, CDR2 SNEGSKA (reference sequence). This chain's CDR3 is CSAKQYRTEAFF. In nucleotides, the CDR3 is TGCAGTGCTAAACAGTATCGCACTGAAGCTTTCTTT.

This clonotype was seen at least ten times. The chain carries TRBV7-2 and TRBJ2-1, with D maybe TRBD1 (6 bases). The CDR3 spans 16 residues. Germline CDR1 reads SGHTA; CDR2 reads FQGNSA. Trimming removed 1 base at V and 3 bases at J, with 13 bases between. In nucleotides, the CDR3 is TGTGCCAGCAGCTTAGATAGAGGGACAAACTACAATGAGCAGTTCTTC. It is translated as CASSLDRGTNYNEQFF. The whole variable domain, remainder taken from reference TRBV7-2 and TRBJ2-1, is GAGVSQSPSNKVTEKGKDVELRCDPISGHTALYWYRQSLGQGLEFLIYFQGNSAPDKSGLPSDRFSAERTGGSVSTLTIQRTQQEDSAVYLCASSLDRGTNYNEQFFGPGTRLTVL.

This clonotype was seen at least ten times. The chain couples TRBV20-1 to TRBJ2-7, with D perhaps TRBD1 or TRBD2 (5 bases each). The germline V gene has CDR1 DFQATT and CDR2 SNEGSKA (reference sequence). V was pared by 7 bases and J by 2 bases, with 15 bases between. There are 13 residues in the CDR3. The DNA of the CDR3 is TGCAGTGTCTCGAGGGGTGCGGCCTACGAGCAGTACTTC. Residues: CSVSRGAAYEQYF.

This clonotype has at least ten counts. The genes are TRBV28 and TRBJ2-1; no reliable D call. Between the trimmed V and J ends, which lost 4 bases and 4 bases, there was a span of 11 bases. CDR3 size: 14 residues. From germline, CDR1 is MDHEN and CDR2 SYDVKM. CDR3: CASSWTRSYNEQFF. Here the CDR3 DNA reads TGTGCCAGCAGTTGGACCAGATCGTACAATGAGCAGTTCTTC.

The table lists this clonotype with many counts. The V call is TRBV6-2 or TRBV6-3, the J call TRBJ1-5; TRBD1 is a possible D gene (6 bases). The CDR3 is 13 amino acids. The V gene lost 2 bases and the J gene lost 6 bases, with 8 bases spanning the gap. The germline gives CDR1 MNHEY, CDR2 SVGEGT. CDR3 sequence: CASSYAGAQPQHF. The CDR3, as DNA: TGTGCCAGCAGTTACGCAGGGGCTCAGCCCCAGCATTTT.

In this sample, this clonotype turned up many times. The chain combines TRBV7-2 with TRBJ1-2; unclear D gene. Germline CDR1 SGHTA, CDR2 FQGNSA. This CDR3 is 14 amino acids long. Trimming cost V 1 base and J 6 bases, with 12 bases left between them. CDR3 sequence (DNA): TGTGCCAGCAGCTTAGAGAGGGTCCCGGATGGCTACACCTTC. It specifies CASSLERVPDGYTF. The full variable domain, with the rest looked up from reference TRBV7-2 and TRBJ1-2, is GAGVSQSPSNKVTEKGKDVELRCDPISGHTALYWYRQSLGQGLEFLIYFQGNSAPDKSGLPSDRFSAERTGGSVSTLTIQRTQQEDSAVYLCASSLERVPDGYTFGSGTRLTVV.

This clonotype appeared many times. The chain joins TRBV12-3 or TRBV12-4 to TRBJ2-5, with 9 positions matching TRBD2. With V trimmed by 4 bases and J by 5 bases, 8 bases remained unmatched. The CDR3 runs 15 residues. The CDR3 is CASSYRLAVEETQYF. CDR3 in DNA: TGTGCCAGCAGTTACAGACTAGCGGTCGAGGAGACCCAGTACTTC.

This clonotype has a count of ten or more. V is TRBV15 and J is TRBJ1-2; 8 positions match TRBD1. There are 15 residues in the CDR3. CDR1 and CDR2 (germline): LNHNV, YYDKDF (reference sequence). The junction had 9 bases not matched to a gene; V was cut back by 5 bases and J by 4 bases. The CDR3 here is CATSSKGTGFYGYTF. CDR3 DNA sequence: TGTGCCACCAGCTCTAAAGGGACAGGCTTCTATGGCTACACCTTC.